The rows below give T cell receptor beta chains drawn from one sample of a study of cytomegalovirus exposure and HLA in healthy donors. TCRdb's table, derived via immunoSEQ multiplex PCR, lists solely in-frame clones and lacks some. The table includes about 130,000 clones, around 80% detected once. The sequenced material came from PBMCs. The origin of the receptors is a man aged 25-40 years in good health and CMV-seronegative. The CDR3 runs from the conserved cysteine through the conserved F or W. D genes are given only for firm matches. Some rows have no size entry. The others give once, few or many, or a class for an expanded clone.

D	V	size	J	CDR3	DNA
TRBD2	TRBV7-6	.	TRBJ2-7	CASSLEREGYEQYF	TGTGCCAGCAGCTTAGAGCGGGAGGGCTACGAGCAGTACTTC
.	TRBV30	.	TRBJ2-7	CAWSSNSYEQYF	TGTGCCTGGAGTTCCAACTCCTACGAGCAGTACTTC
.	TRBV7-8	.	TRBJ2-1	CASSPLGGDEQFF	TGTGCCAGCAGCCCGTTAGGGGGGGATGAGCAGTTCTTC
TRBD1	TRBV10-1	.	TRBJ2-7	CASSQPGTGGHEQYF	TGCGCCAGCAGCCAACCCGGGACAGGGGGACACGAGCAGTACTTC
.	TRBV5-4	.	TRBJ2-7	CASSAGTDRDEQYF	TGTGCCAGCAGCGCCGGGACTGACCGGGACGAGCAGTACTTC
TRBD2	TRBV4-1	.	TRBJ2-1	CASSLDSGRSYNEQFF	TGCGCCAGCAGCCTGGATAGCGGGAGATCCTACAATGAGCAGTTCTTC
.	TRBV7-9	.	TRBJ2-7	CASSIGAYEQYF	TGTGCCAGCAGCATAGGAGCATACGAGCAGTACTTC
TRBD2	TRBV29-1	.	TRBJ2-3	CSVGPGLAGVDTQYF	TGCAGCGTGGGGCCGGGACTAGCGGGAGTAGATACGCAGTATTTT
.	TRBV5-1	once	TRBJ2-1	CASSGGNSYNEQFF	TGCGCCAGCAGCGGCGGAAACTCCTACAATGAGCAGTTCTTC
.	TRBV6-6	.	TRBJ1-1	CASSPYSAEAFF	TGTGCCAGCAGCCCTTACTCCGCTGAAGCTTTCTTT
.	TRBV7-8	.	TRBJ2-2	CASSSYGYHTGELFF	TGTGCCAGCAGCTCCTACGGTTATCACACCGGGGAGCTGTTTTTT
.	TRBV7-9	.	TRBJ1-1	CASSLPGVRTEAFF	TGTGCCAGCAGCCTCCCCGGGGTTAGAACTGAAGCTTTCTTT
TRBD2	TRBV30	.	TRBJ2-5	CAWRFAGGNQETQYF	TGTGCCTGGAGATTCGCGGGAGGAAACCAAGAGACCCAGTACTTC
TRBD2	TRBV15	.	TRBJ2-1	CATSRDLLAGNEQFF	TGTGCCACCAGCAGAGATCTACTAGCGGGAAATGAGCAGTTCTTC
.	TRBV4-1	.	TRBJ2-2	CASSQRGQPTNTGELFF	TGCGCCAGCAGCCAGAGAGGACAGCCTACGAACACCGGGGAGCTGTTTTTT
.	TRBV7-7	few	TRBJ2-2	CASSSHRDTGELFF	TGTGCCAGCAGCTCACACAGGGACACCGGGGAGCTGTTTTTT
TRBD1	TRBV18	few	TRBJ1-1	CASSPDRSTMNTEAFF	TGTGCCAGCTCACCGGACAGGAGTACTATGAACACTGAAGCTTTCTTT
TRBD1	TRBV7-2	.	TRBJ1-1	CASSLTGYTPEAFF	TGTGCCAGCAGCTTGACAGGGTACACTCCCGAAGCTTTCTTT
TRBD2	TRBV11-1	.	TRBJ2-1	CASSSSSGRPYNEQFF	TGTGCCAGCAGCTCATCTAGCGGGCGGCCCTACAATGAGCAGTTCTTC
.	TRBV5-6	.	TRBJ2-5	CASSFGLVGARKTQYF	TGTGCCAGCAGCTTCGGGCTGGTGGGGGCCAGAAAGACCCAGTACTTC
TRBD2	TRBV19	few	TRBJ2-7	CASSIEAGGPREQYF	TGTGCCAGTAGTATAGAGGCGGGAGGGCCGCGTGAGCAGTACTTC
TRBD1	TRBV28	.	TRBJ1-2	CASSSSGGGYTF	TGTGCCAGCAGTTCGTCAGGGGGCGGCTACACCTTC
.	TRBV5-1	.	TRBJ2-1	CASRQGYNEQFF	TGCGCCAGCAGGCAGGGTTACAATGAGCAGTTCTTC